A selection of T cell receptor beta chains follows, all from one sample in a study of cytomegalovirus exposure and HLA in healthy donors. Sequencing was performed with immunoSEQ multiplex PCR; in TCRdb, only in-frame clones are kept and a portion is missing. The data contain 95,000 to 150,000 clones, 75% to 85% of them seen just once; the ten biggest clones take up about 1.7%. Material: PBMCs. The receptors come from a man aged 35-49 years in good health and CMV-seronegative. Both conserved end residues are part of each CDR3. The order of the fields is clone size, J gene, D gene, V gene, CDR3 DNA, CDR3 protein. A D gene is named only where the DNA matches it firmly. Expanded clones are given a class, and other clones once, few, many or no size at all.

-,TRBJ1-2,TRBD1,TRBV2,TGTGCCAGCCACACAGGGGGCGCGTGGTATGGCTACACCTTC,CASHTGGAWYGYTF
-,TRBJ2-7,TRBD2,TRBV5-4,TGTGCCAGCAGCTCGATTAGCGGGGGGCACCTGGGGGAGCAGTACTTC,CASSSISGGHLGEQYF
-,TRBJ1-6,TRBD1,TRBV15,TGTGCCACCAGCCTCAACCGGGACAGGGGGCGCAGATTTTCACCCCTCCACTTT,CATSLNRDRGRRFSPLHF
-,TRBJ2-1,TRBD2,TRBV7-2,TGTGCCAGCAGCTTAGGAGTGCGGGGGGGTTTAGATGAGCAGTTCTTC,CASSLGVRGGLDEQFF
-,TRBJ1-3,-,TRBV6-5,TGTGCCACCAAAGCCAGCGGGGGAAACACCATATATTTT,CATKASGGNTIYF
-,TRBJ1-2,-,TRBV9,TGTGCCAGCAGCGTAGGAGGCCAGGGCTACACCTTC,CASSVGGQGYTF
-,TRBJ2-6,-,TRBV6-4,TGTGCCAGCAGTGACAGCTCTGGGGCCAACGGCCTGACTTTC,CASSDSSGANGLTF
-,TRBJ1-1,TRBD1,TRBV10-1,TGCGCCAGCAGGAACCGGGACAGCAGATCAGCTTTCTTT,CASRNRDSRSAFF
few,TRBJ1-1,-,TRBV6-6,TGTGCCAGCAGCTCAGGACAGAGAGGCACTGAAGCTTTCTTT,CASSSGQRGTEAFF
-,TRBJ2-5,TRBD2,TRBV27,TGTGCCAGCAGCCCCGCAGGGACTACGAGGGAGACCCAGTACTTC,CASSPAGTTRETQYF
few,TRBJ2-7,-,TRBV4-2,TGTGCCAGCAGCCAAGGGCGGAATAACGAGCAGTACTTC,CASSQGRNNEQYF
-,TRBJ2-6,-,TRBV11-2,TGTGCCAGCAGCTCCATCCTCCGGGCTGGGGCCAACGGCCTGACTTTC,CASSSILRAGANGLTF
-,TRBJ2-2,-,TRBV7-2,TGTGCCAGCAGTTATCAACGAGGGGGCGGGGAGCTGTTTTTT,CASSYQRGGGELFF
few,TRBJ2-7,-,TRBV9,TGTGCCAGCAGCCCCCCCAGGGCCTACGAGCAGTACTTC,CASSPPRAYEQYF
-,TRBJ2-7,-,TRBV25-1,TGTGCCAGCAGTTTCCAGCGGGCTAATTCCTACGAGCAGTACTTC,CASSFQRANSYEQYF
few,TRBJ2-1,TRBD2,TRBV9,TGTGCCAGCAGCGTAGGGCCCCGGCTAGCGGGGGTCTACAATGAGCAGTTCTTC,CASSVGPRLAGVYNEQFF
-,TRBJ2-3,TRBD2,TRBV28,TGTGCCAGCAGTTTTAACCGAAGGACTAGCGGGAGAGCGGCAGATACGCAGTATTTT,CASSFNRRTSGRAADTQYF
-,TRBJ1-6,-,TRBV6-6,TGTGCCAGCAGTTACTCGCCAGGTAGAAATTCACCCCTCCACTTT,CASSYSPGRNSPLHF
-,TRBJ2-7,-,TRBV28,TGTGCCAGCAGTTCAACGACGACTCCCGGCACCTACGAGCAGTACTTC,CASSSTTTPGTYEQYF
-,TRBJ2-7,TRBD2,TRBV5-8,TGTGCCAGCAGCTGGGTAGCGGGGGACTACGAGCAGTACTTC,CASSWVAGDYEQYF
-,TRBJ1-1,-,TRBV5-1,TGCGCCAGCAGCCCTGGGCCAGCCGTAGGAAACACTGAAGCTTTCTTT,CASSPGPAVGNTEAFF
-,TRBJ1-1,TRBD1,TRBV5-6,TGTGCCAGCAGGAGGACAGGGGAGAACACTGAAGCTTTCTTT,CASRRTGENTEAFF
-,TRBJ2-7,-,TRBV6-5,TGTGCCAGCAGACCCGACTCAGGGCGCGAGCAGTACTTC,CASRPDSGREQYF
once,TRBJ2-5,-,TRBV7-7,TGTGCCAGCAGCTCTACGACAGGCTCACAAGAGACCCAGTACTTC,CASSSTTGSQETQYF
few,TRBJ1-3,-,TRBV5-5,TGTGCCAGCAGCTCCGTCTTTCAGCGGAGCTCTGGAAACACCATATATTTT,CASSSVFQRSSGNTIYF
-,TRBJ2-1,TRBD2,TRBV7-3,TGTGCCAGCAGTCGAAATATAGCGGGAGGGCCAGGTGAGCAGTTCTTC,CASSRNIAGGPGEQFF
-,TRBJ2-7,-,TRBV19,TGTGCCAGTAGTATAGGTAATAGCGGTTTCTACGAGCAGTACTTC,CASSIGNSGFYEQYF
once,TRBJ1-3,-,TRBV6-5,TGTGCCAGCAGTTACTCGTCGGGATCTGGAAACACCATATATTTT,CASSYSSGSGNTIYF
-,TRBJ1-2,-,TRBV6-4,TGTGCCAGCAGCCTTACAGGGAACTATGGCTACACCTTC,CASSLTGNYGYTF
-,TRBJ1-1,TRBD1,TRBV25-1,TGTGCCAGCAGGACAGGGGGCTTTTTCACTGAAGCTTTCTTT,CASRTGGFFTEAFF
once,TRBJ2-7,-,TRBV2,TGTGCCAGCAGACTTGGGGACTCTAGCTACGAGCAGTACTTC,CASRLGDSSYEQYF
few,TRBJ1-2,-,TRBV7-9,TGTGCCAGCACCCAGGACAGCCACTTCTATGGCTACACCTTC,CASTQDSHFYGYTF
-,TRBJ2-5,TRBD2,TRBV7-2,TGTGCCAGCAGCCAATATAGCGGGGGAGTAGAGACCCAGTACTTC,CASSQYSGGVETQYF
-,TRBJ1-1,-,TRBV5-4,TGTGCCAGCAGCCCGGGGGACACTGAAGCTTTCTTT,CASSPGDTEAFF
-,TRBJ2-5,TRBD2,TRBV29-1,TGCAGCGTCCCAGTCACTAGCGGGAGTGGAGAGACCCAGTACTTC,CSVPVTSGSGETQYF